The T cell receptor (beta chain) under discussion was sequenced for a study of blood T cell repertoires in COVID-19. Study processing details: Estimates of nucleated cell counts were drawn from the amplification of reference gene primers. The assay was immunoSEQ multiplex PCR, and TCRdb's table has in-frame clones only and misses some. V, J and clone size reflect that table, while D and trimming were determined from the DNA. The sample lists approximately 100,000 clones, around nine tenths seen once, with 19% in the top ten. Trimming cost V 4 bases and J 2 bases, with 15 bases left between them. The V gene's germline CDR1 is SGHVS and CDR2 FQNEAQ. This CDR3 spans 15 amino acids.

The chain combines TRBV7-8 with TRBJ2-7; possibly TRBD2 for D (6 bases). The specimen was peripheral blood. This receptor was taken from a human donor with acute or convalescent COVID-19. The donor label of this sample is uncertain. As DNA, the CDR3 is TGTGCCAGCAGCTACCGGAGGGGTCTCGCCTACGAGCAGTACTTC. It specifies CASSYRRGLAYEQYF. Together with reference TRBV7-8 and TRBJ2-7, the CDR3 gives the full variable domain: GAGVSQSPRYKVAKRGQDVALRCDPISGHVSLFWYQQALGQGPEFLTYFQNEAQLDKSGLPSDRFFAERPEGSVSTLKIQRTQQEDSAVYLCASSYRRGLAYEQYFGPGTRLTVT.